Listed below are T cell receptor beta chains from one sample, sequenced in a study of blood T cell repertoires in COVID-19. The protocol was immunoSEQ multiplex PCR, while the TCRdb copy is restricted to in-frame clones and leaves out a portion. The sample holds tens of thousands of clones; about 89% are singletons and the top ten take 2.5% to 3%. What was sequenced was peripheral blood. These receptors were taken from a man aged 50 to 60 with COVID-19, enrolled during active disease. CDR3s include the opening cysteine and the closing phenylalanine or tryptophan. The order of the fields is J gene, V gene, D gene, clone size, CDR3 DNA, CDR3 protein. The D gene is left open where the match is weak. A clone size is listed for some rows: how often the clone was seen (once, few, many), or a class if it is expanded.

J: TRBJ1-2
V: TRBV10-3
D: TRBD1
size: NA
DNA: TGTGCCATCAGTGGGGGGGACAGGGAAAACTATGGCTACACCTTC
CDR3: CAISGGDRENYGYTF

J: TRBJ1-2
V: TRBV7-9
D: NA
size: NA
DNA: TGTGCCAGCAGCTTAGCGGACACTCTTAACTATGGCTACACCTTC
CDR3: CASSLADTLNYGYTF

J: TRBJ2-7
V: TRBV15
D: NA
size: NA
DNA: TGTGCCACCAGCAGAGATTCGACAGGCTACGAGCAGTACTTC
CDR3: CATSRDSTGYEQYF

J: TRBJ1-6
V: TRBV5-6
D: NA
size: NA
DNA: TGTGCCAGCAGCCAATTTCAGGGGAAAGGCTCACCCCTCCACTTT
CDR3: CASSQFQGKGSPLHF

J: TRBJ2-7
V: TRBV30
D: NA
size: NA
DNA: TGTGCCTGGGCCTGGGGAGGGGGCTCCTACGAGCAGTACTTC
CDR3: CAWAWGGGSYEQYF

J: TRBJ1-5
V: TRBV27
D: NA
size: NA
DNA: TGTGCCAGCAGTTGGGCTAGCAATCAGCCCCAGCATTTT
CDR3: CASSWASNQPQHF

J: TRBJ1-6
V: TRBV5-1
D: NA
size: NA
DNA: TGCGCCAGCAGAGGGGGGGTCTATAATTCACCCCTCCACTTT
CDR3: CASRGGVYNSPLHF

J: TRBJ1-5
V: TRBV30
D: NA
size: NA
DNA: TGTGCCTGGAGTGTGGGGGGTGGGCGGCCTGCAGCTGGTCAGCCCCAGCATTTT
CDR3: CAWSVGGGRPAAGQPQHF

J: TRBJ2-2
V: TRBV25-1
D: NA
size: NA
DNA: TGTGCCAGCAGTTACGGGACAAGCACCGGGGAGCTGTTTTTT
CDR3: CASSYGTSTGELFF

J: TRBJ1-5
V: TRBV6-2/TRBV6-3
D: TRBD1
size: once
DNA: TGTGCCAGCAGTCAAAGCTTGACAGGGTTGGGGACCCAGCATTTT
CDR3: CASSQSLTGLGTQHF